The rows below give T cell receptor beta chains drawn from one sample of a study of identical twins. TCRdb independently ran MiXCR on the 5' RACE reads; one entry per CDR3 protein. The sample has about 300,000 distinct CDR3 sequences, around 12% seen once. These data also featured in a second study, about yellow fever vaccine responses in identical twins.

Sequenced sample: CD8+ T cells sorted from blood. These receptors were collected from a young woman in good health. CDR3s include the opening cysteine and the closing phenylalanine or tryptophan. A D gene is named only where the DNA matches it firmly. A row's size may be missing; if present it is once, few, many or a size class.

-	few	TRBV7-3	TRBJ2-3	TGTGCCAGCAGCTTAATGGGCGGGAGCACAGATACGCAGTATTTT	CASSLMGGSTDTQYF
-	-	TRBV12-3/TRBV12-4	TRBJ1-6	TGTGCCAGCGGGACGGGAAATTCACCCCTCCACTTT	CASGTGNSPLHF
-	-	TRBV11-2	TRBJ2-1	TGTGCCAGCAGCCCAAGCGGAGGGGTGATCTACAATGAGCAGTTCTTC	CASSPSGGVIYNEQFF
TRBD2	-	TRBV28	TRBJ2-5	TGTGCCAGCAGTCCTACTAGCGGAGACCAAGAGACCCAGTACTTC	CASSPTSGDQETQYF
-	many	TRBV12-3/TRBV12-4	TRBJ2-5	TGTGCCAGCAGTTTTGTGGCTAGCCACGAGACCCAGTACTTC	CASSFVASHETQYF
TRBD2	-	TRBV12-3/TRBV12-4	TRBJ2-1	TGTGCCAGCAGTAAACTAGCGGGAGATTGGAATGAGCAGTTCTTC	CASSKLAGDWNEQFF
-	many	TRBV12-3/TRBV12-4	TRBJ1-3	TGTGCCAGCAGTTTACGGACCGAGGGAAACACCATATATTTT	CASSLRTEGNTIYF
TRBD2	many	TRBV6-1	TRBJ2-2	TGTGCCAGCAGTCCCCGGGGGGGCTATCCCCACACCGGGGAGCTGTTTTTT	CASSPRGGYPHTGELFF
TRBD1	-	TRBV28	TRBJ1-2	TGTGCCAGCAGTCCGGGGACAGCTGGCTACACCTTC	CASSPGTAGYTF
TRBD1	few	TRBV27	TRBJ2-5	TGTGCCAGCAACAGGGGGCAAGGCCCCGGCGAGACCCAGTACTTC	CASNRGQGPGETQYF
-	-	TRBV19	TRBJ2-1	TGTGCCAGTAGTCTCGGGACGTGGAGCTCCTACAATGAGCAGTTCTTC	CASSLGTWSSYNEQFF
TRBD1	few	TRBV25-1	TRBJ2-5	TGTGCCAGCAGTGAGGACAGGGGGTGGGAGACCCAGTACTTC	CASSEDRGWETQYF
-	-	TRBV6-5	TRBJ2-5	TGTGCCAGCAGTTACCTCGGACAGCTCCAAGAGACCCAGTACTTC	CASSYLGQLQETQYF
TRBD2	-	TRBV9	TRBJ2-2	TGTGCCAGCAACCCAGCGGGGGGGCTCACCGGGGAGCTGTTTTTT	CASNPAGGLTGELFF
-	few	TRBV15	TRBJ1-1	TGTGCCACCAGCAGAGATGGGGGGGGGAGCACTGAAGCTTTCTTT	CATSRDGGGSTEAFF
TRBD2	-	TRBV5-1	TRBJ2-2	TGCGCCAGCAGCCCCCTAGCGGTGGACGGGGAGCTGTTTTTT	CASSPLAVDGELFF
TRBD1	-	TRBV7-9	TRBJ2-3	TGTGCCAGCAGCTTCCTGACAGGGGGAGACACAGATACGCAGTATTTT	CASSFLTGGDTDTQYF
-	few	TRBV11-2	TRBJ2-5	TGTGCCAGCAGCTTATACGTGGGGACCGTTGAGACCCAGTACTTC	CASSLYVGTVETQYF
-	few	TRBV4-1	TRBJ2-2	TGCGCCAGCAGCCACGGTCGGACCACGAACACCGGGGAGCTGTTTTTT	CASSHGRTTNTGELFF
-	few	TRBV7-9	TRBJ1-1	TGTGCCAGCGAGGGGGAGGGCACTGAAGCTTTCTTT	CASEGEGTEAFF
TRBD2	few	TRBV6-1	TRBJ2-7	TGTGCCAGCAGCGCCGGGACTAGCGGGAGTATCGAGCAGTACTTC	CASSAGTSGSIEQYF
-	-	TRBV27	TRBJ2-7	TGTGCCAGCAGTATGGGAACGCACTACGAGCAGTACTTC	CASSMGTHYEQYF
TRBD1	few	TRBV6-1	TRBJ1-2	TGTGCCAGCAGCAGCTCCGGGACAGCTGTCGTCTATGGCTACACCTTC	CASSSSGTAVVYGYTF
TRBD2	few	TRBV7-9	TRBJ2-1	TGTGCCAGCAGCCCCGGGACTAGCGGGGCGGTCTATGAGCAGTTCTTC	CASSPGTSGAVYEQFF
-	few	TRBV13	TRBJ2-2	TGTGCCAGCAGCTTAGAAAACAGGGACACCGGGGAGCTGTTTTTT	CASSLENRDTGELFF
-	-	TRBV5-6	TRBJ2-2	TGTGCCATCGGCCCGTTTGATCCACCGAACACCGGGGAGCTGTTTTTT	CAIGPFDPPNTGELFF
-	-	TRBV25-1	TRBJ1-1	TGTGCCAGCCGACGCCCGGGACTGGGTTTCACTGAAGCTTTCTTT	CASRRPGLGFTEAFF
-	-	TRBV19	TRBJ2-1	TGTGCCAGTAGTATAGACAGGGGAAATGAGCAGTTCTTC	CASSIDRGNEQFF
-	few	TRBV12-5	TRBJ2-2	TGTGCTAGTGGCCCCCCTGCCGGGGAGCTGTTTTTT	CASGPPAGELFF
TRBD2	-	TRBV4-1	TRBJ2-7	TGCGCCAGCAGCCACAGACTAGCGACCCCCTACGAGCAGTACTTC	CASSHRLATPYEQYF
-	few	TRBV12-3/TRBV12-4	TRBJ1-5	TGTGCCAGCAGTTTAGCGGGGACTGATCAGCCCCAGCATTTT	CASSLAGTDQPQHF
-	many	TRBV20-1	TRBJ2-3	TGCAGTGCAAGCTCCGGGGTAGGCACAGATACGCAGTATTTT	CSASSGVGTDTQYF